This TCR beta chain originates from a study of vaccination and CD4 T cells after COVID-19. The study sequenced cultured CD4+ T cell DNA using the Oncomine TCR Beta short-read assay. TCRdb re-analysed the PCR reads in MiXCR, keeping a single row per CDR3 protein. The sample contains approximately 15,000 distinct CDR3 sequences, about half of which appear only once. CDR3 length equals 11 residues. Looked up from germline, CDR1 is KGHSH and CDR2 is LQKENI. Deletions cut 2 bases from V and 9 bases from J, with 5 bases between. To note about this clonotype: As yet, its antigen is unknown.

The treatment: 10-day PBMC culture with coronavirus spike peptide pools or control peptides (ViraFEST assay). The sample consisted of CD4+ T cells from blood, cultured in vitro. V is TRBV18 and J is TRBJ2-1; D ambiguous. The sequence was obtained from a human donor who had recovered from COVID-19. The CDR3, as DNA: TGTGCCAGCTCACCAGGGGTTGAGCAGTTCTTC. Translating it yields CASSPGVEQFF.